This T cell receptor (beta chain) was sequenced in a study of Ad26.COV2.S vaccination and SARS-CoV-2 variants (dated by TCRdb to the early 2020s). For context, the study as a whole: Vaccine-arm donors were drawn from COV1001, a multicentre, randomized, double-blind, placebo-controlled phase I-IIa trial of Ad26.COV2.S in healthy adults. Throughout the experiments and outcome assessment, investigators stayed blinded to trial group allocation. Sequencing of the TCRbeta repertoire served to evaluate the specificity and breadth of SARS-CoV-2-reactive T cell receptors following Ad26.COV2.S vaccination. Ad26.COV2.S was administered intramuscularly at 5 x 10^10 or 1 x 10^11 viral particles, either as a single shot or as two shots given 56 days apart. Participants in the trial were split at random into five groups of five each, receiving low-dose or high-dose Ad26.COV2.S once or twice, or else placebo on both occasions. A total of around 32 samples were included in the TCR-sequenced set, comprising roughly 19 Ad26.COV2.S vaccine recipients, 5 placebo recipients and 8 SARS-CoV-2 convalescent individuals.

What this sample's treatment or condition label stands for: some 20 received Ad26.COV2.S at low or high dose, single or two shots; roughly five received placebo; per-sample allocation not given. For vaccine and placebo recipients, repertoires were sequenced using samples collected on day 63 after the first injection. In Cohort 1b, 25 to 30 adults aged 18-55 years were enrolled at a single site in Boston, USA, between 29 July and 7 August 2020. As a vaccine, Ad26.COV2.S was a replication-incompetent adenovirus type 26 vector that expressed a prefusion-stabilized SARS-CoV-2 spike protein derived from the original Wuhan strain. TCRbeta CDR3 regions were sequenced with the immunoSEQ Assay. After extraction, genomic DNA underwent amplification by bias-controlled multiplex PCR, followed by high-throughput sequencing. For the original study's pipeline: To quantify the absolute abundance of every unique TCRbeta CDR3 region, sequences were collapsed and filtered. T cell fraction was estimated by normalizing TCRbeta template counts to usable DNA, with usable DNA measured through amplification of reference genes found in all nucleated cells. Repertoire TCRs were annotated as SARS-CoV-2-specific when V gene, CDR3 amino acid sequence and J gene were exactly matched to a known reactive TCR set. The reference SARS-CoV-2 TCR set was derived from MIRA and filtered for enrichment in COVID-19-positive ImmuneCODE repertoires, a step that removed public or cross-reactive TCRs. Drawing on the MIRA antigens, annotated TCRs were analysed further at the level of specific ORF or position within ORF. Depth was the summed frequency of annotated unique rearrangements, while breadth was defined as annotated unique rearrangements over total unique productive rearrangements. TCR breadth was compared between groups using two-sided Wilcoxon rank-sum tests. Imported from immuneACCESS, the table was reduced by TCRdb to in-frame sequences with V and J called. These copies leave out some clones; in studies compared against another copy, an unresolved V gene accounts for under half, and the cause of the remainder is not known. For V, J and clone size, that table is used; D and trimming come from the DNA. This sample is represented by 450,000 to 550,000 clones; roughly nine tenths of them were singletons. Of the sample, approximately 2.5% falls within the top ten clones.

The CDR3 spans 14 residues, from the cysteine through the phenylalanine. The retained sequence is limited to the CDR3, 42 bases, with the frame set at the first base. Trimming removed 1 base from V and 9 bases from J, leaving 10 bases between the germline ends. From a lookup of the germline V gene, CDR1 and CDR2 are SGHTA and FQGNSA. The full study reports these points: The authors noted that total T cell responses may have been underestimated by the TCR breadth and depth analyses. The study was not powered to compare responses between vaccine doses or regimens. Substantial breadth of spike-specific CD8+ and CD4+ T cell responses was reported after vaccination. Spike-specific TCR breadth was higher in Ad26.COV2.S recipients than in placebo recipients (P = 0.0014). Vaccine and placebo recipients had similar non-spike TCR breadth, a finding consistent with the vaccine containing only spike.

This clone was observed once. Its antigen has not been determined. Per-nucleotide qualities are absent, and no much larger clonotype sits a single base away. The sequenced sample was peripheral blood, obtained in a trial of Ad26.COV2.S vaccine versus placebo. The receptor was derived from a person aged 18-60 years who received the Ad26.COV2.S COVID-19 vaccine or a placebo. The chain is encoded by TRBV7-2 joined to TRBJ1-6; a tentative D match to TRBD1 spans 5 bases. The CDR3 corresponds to CASSLGRAISPLHF. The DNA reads TGTGCCAGCAGCTTAGGCAGGGCCATTTCACCCCTCCACTTT.